What follows are 21 T cell receptor beta chains derived from one specimen sequenced in a study of T cells in women clearing cervical HPV infection. The repertoire was sequenced with immunoSEQ multiplex PCR; TCRdb's copy has only in-frame clones and lacks some. The sample table sets out tens of thousands of clones. Sequenced: blood buffy coat. These receptors all come from a woman aged 18 to 69 with a cervical HPV16 infection that either progressed to CIN3+ or cleared (not recorded which).

Concerning this clone itself: The missing CDR3 end, 3 residues past where the read stops, is filled in from the germline J gene. This sequence joins TRBV28 and TRBJ2-7, with D possibly matching TRBD1 (6 bases). CDR3 length: 12 amino acids. Trimming removed 10 bases from V and 4 bases from J, with 14 bases in between. Germline V gene lookup returns CDR1 MDHEN and CDR2 SYDVKM. The sequenced part of the CDR3 DNA is TGTGCCATCCGGGGAAGGGGGTACGAG. Translating gives CAIRGRGYE. The whole CDR3 sequence is CAIRGRGYEQYF. Full variable domain (outside the CDR3, taken from reference TRBV28 and TRBJ2-7): DVKVTQSSRYLVKRTGEKVFLECVQDMDHENMFWYRQDPGLGLRLIYFSYDVKMKEKGDIPEGYSVSREKKERFSLILESASTNQTSMYLCAIRGRGYEQYFGPGTRLTVT.

To note about this clone: The read comes to an end 3 residues before the CDR3 does, leaving the germline J gene to fill in the end. The V and J genes are TRBV5-6 and TRBJ2-3, with D possibly matching TRBD1 (6 bases). The germline V gene encodes CDR1 SGHDT and CDR2 YYEEEE. CDR3 length equals 13 residues. The chain's CDR3 is CASSRTAQETQYF. The sequenced CDR3 bases are TGTGCCAGCAGCCGGACAGCTCAAGAGACG.

About this clone itself: The observed sequence ends 3 residues before the CDR3 terminus, with the missing tail filled in from the germline J gene. The chain combines TRBV7-2 with TRBJ2-2; the D is unclear. The germline V and J ends were trimmed by 2 bases and 5 bases, with 9 bases remaining between them. The CDR3 covers 14 residues. The germline CDR1 and CDR2 sequences are SGHTA and FQGNSA. CDR3 residues: CASSLQATTGELFF. CDR3 bases read: TGTGCCAGCAGCTTACAGGCAACTACCGGGGAG.

As regards this clone: The CDR3 goes on 3 residues after the read ends, and that part is filled in from the germline J gene. The gene calls are TRBV20-1 and TRBJ2-3, with 13 nucleotides matching TRBD2. Germline CDR1 DFQATT, CDR2 SNEGSKA (reference sequence). The CDR3 runs to 20 residues. J gave up 0 bases and V 0 bases, and 12 bases lay outside the gene matches. CDR3 sequence: CSARDLLAGGISSSTDTQYF. CDR3 bases read: TGCAGTGCTAGAGATCTACTAGCGGGGGGGATTAGTTCTAGCACAGATACG.

With respect to this clone: The CDR3 is cut off 3 residues early in the read; its end comes from the germline J gene. The chain uses TRBV11-2 and TRBJ2-5; weak D call: TRBD2 (5 bases). V dropped 0 bases and J dropped 5 bases, with 10 bases sitting between them. Germline CDR1 reads SGHAT; CDR2 reads FQNNGV. CDR3 length equals 14 residues. Partial CDR3 DNA: TGTGCCAGCAGCTTAGACGGACTGATGGAGACC. Translated, it gives CASSLDGLMET. The full CDR3 protein is CASSLDGLMETQYF.

The DNA read from the CDR3 is TGTGCCAGCAGGGAACCGGGACAGGGGGCCTATGGC. Protein sequence: CASREPGQGAYG. The full CDR3 is CASREPGQGAYGYTF. This chain joins TRBV5-6 and TRBJ1-2; TRBD1 aligns across 12 bases. The read ends 3 residues before the CDR3 terminus; that terminus is restored from the germline J gene. CDR1 and CDR2 from the germline V gene are SGHDT and YYEEEE. After removal of 5 bases from V and 4 bases from J, the junction contained 6 bases not matched to a gene. There are 15 residues in the CDR3.

On this clone itself: The read terminates 3 residues before the CDR3 end, so the remaining end is supplied by the germline J gene. This sequence joins TRBV7-9 and TRBJ2-3; 8 bases align to TRBD2. The ends lost 8 bases at V and 2 bases at J; junction bases unmatched: 9. The CDR3 runs 15 residues. Germline V CDR1 and CDR2: SEHNR, FQNEAQ (reference sequence). CDR3 residues: CASHPAGESTDTQYF. The CDR3 DNA, read in part, is TGTGCCAGCCACCCAGCGGGGGAATCCACAGATACG.

Concerning this clone itself: The read stops 3 residues short of the end of the CDR3; the missing end is completed from the germline J gene. V is TRBV7-7 and J is TRBJ2-5, with 10 bases that match TRBD2. The CDR3 has 16 amino acids. In germline, CDR1 is SSHAT, CDR2 FNYEAQ (reference sequence). V lost 4 bases and J lost 1; bases outside the gene matches: 6. CDR3 bases read: TGTGCCAGCAGCTCTAGCGGGAGTTGCACCCAAGAGACC. Translated, it gives CASSSSGSCTQET. In full, the CDR3 is CASSSSGSCTQETQYF.

Details on this clone: The sequenced fragment ends 3 residues before the CDR3 boundary, so the rest is inferred from the germline J gene. J is TRBJ2-5 and V is TRBV7-7, with 10 bases matching TRBD2. The CDR3 has 16 residues. Per germline, CDR1 SSHAT and CDR2 FNYEAQ (reference sequence). The CDR3 protein is CASSRLSGGLADTQYF. The sequenced CDR3 bases are TGTGCCAGCAGCCGGCTTAGCGGGGGGCTGGCAGATACC.

Note on this clone: The DNA ends 3 residues before the CDR3 does, and the rest of the CDR3 is filled in from the germline J gene. This chain joins TRBV6-2 or TRBV6-3 and TRBJ2-1, with D possibly being TRBD2 (7 bases). V lost 0 bases and J lost 4, with 16 bases in between. The CDR3 sequence is 17 residues long. Germline values: CDR1 MNHEY, CDR2 SVGEGT. The DNA read from the CDR3 is TGTGCCAGCAGTTACTCGAGGGGGGGAGGAAGGTACAATGAG. It codes for CASSYSRGGGRYNE. The entire CDR3 is CASSYSRGGGRYNEQFF.

A note on this clone: The read stops 3 residues short of the end of the CDR3; the missing end is completed from the germline J gene. The chain is built from TRBV13 and TRBJ2-7; TRBD1 matches at 10 bases. CDR3 length equals 15 residues. CDR1 is PRHDT, CDR2 FYEKMQ, per germline (reference sequence). The V and J ends lost 6 bases and 2 bases, in that order; junction bases with no gene match: 7. The CDR3 DNA, read in part, is TGTGCCAGCAGTAGTTCCGGGACAGGGGCCTACGAG. Translated, it gives CASSSSGTGAYE. The full CDR3 protein reads CASSSSGTGAYEQYF.

On this clone itself: Read sequence stops 3 residues before the CDR3 end, and the germline J gene provides the missing end. The chain carries TRBV2 and TRBJ1-1; D remains ambiguous. There are 12 residues in the CDR3. Germline-derived CDR1 and CDR2 are SNHLY and FYNNEI. The V end lost 6 bases, the J end lost 7 bases, and 12 bases lay between the germline ends. CDR3 bases read: TGTGCCAGCAGATACAGCTCCCGTGAA. Amino acids: CASRYSSRE. The whole CDR3 protein reads CASRYSSREAFF.

On this clone itself: The read finishes 3 residues shy of the CDR3 end, and the germline J gene is used to complete it. The chain couples TRBV7-2 to TRBJ2-1, with 14 nucleotides matching TRBD2. The CDR3 consists of 14 residues. The V and J ends lost 7 bases and 7 bases, in that order; junction bases with no gene match: 3. The germline V gene has CDR1 SGHTA and CDR2 FQGNSA. The CDR3 loop is CASTRTSGRNEQFF. Incomplete CDR3 DNA: TGTGCCAGCACCAGGACTAGCGGGAGGAATGAG.

In the case of this clone: The read terminates 3 residues ahead of where the CDR3 ends, so the germline J gene completes it. This chain links TRBV19 with TRBJ2-3; 7 bases are shared with TRBD1. J lost 2 bases, V lost 10 bases, and 9 bases had no gene match. The germline gives CDR1 LNHDA, CDR2 SQIVND (reference sequence). This CDR3 contains 14 residues. Incomplete CDR3 DNA: TGTGCCACACAGACAGGGATAAACACAGATACG. Protein sequence: CATQTGINTDT. The entire CDR3 sequence reads CATQTGINTDTQYF. Using reference TRBV19 and TRBJ2-3 for the parts outside the CDR3, the full variable domain is DGGITQSPKYLFRKEGQNVTLSCEQNLNHDAMYWYRQDPGQGLRLIYYSQIVNDFQKGDIAEGYSVSREKKESFPLTVTSAQKNPTAFYLCATQTGINTDTQYFGPGTRLTVL.

A note on this clone: The CDR3 extends 3 residues past the end of the read, so its final part is completed from the germline J gene. The chain links TRBV20-1 to TRBJ1-4; D might be TRBD1 (5 bases). The ends were cut back, 6 bases at V and 5 bases at J, with 16 bases in the middle. CDR1 is DFQATT, CDR2 SNEGSKA, per germline (reference sequence). The CDR3 totals 14 residues. Partial CDR3 DNA: TGCAGTGCCAGCCGGGGGGGGTTAAATGAAAAA. Its protein is CSASRGGLNEK. The CDR3, in full, reads CSASRGGLNEKLFF.

About this clone itself: The read halts 3 residues ahead of the CDR3 end, with the missing end drawn from the germline J gene. The V and J genes are TRBV11-2 and TRBJ1-1; maybe TRBD1 (5 bases). The CDR3 has 13 amino acids. The ends were cut back, 5 bases at V and 1 base at J, with 8 bases in the middle. CDR1 SGHAT and CDR2 FQNNGV come from the germline V gene. The DNA read from the CDR3 is TGTGCCAGCAGCCTCGACAGGAACACTGAA. It codes for CASSLDRNTE. The CDR3 in full is CASSLDRNTEAFF.

As concerns this clone: The read ends 3 residues early relative to the CDR3; the germline J gene fills the gap. The J gene is TRBJ1-2, the V gene TRBV20-1, with 8 positions matching TRBD1. V shed 0 bases, J shed 7 bases, and the junction held 7 bases outside the gene matches. From germline, CDR1 is DFQATT and CDR2 SNEGSKA (reference sequence). The CDR3 extends over 14 amino acids. CDR3 in amino acids: CSARDGTGRGGYTF. The CDR3 bases that were read are TGCAGTGCTAGAGATGGGACAGGAAGGGGTGGC.

On this clone: The read finishes 3 residues shy of the CDR3 end, and the germline J gene is used to complete it. The rearrangement links TRBV29-1 to TRBJ1-6; D is possibly TRBD1 (5 bases). The CDR3 contains 14 residues. CDR1 and CDR2 (germline): SQVTM, ANQGSEA. The V and J ends lost 3 bases and 8 bases respectively, with 14 bases between them. CDR3 DNA (partial): TGCAGCGTTGATTCAGGGCAGTATTATTCACCC. This sequence encodes CSVDSGQYYSP. The CDR3 as a whole reads CSVDSGQYYSPLHF.

As for this clone: The read ends 3 residues shy of where the CDR3 ends; the end is completed using the germline J gene. The genes are TRBV7-3 and TRBJ2-2, with 8 bases that match TRBD1. V trimming: 5 bases; J trimming: 6 bases; junction bases outside the gene matches: 5. This CDR3 is built from 14 residues. From germline, CDR1 is SGHTA and CDR2 FQGTGA. The part of the CDR3 DNA that was read is TGTGCCAGCAGCATGCACAGGGGGGCCGGGGAG. This codes for CASSMHRGAGE. The CDR3 in full is CASSMHRGAGELFF.

CDR3 bases read: TGTGCCAGCAGCTTAGTGGCACAGGGCTATGGC. This encodes CASSLVAQGYG. The full CDR3 sequence reads CASSLVAQGYGYTF. The chain joins TRBV7-2 to TRBJ1-2, with D possibly being TRBD1 (6 bases). The CDR3 end is not reached by the read, which stops 3 residues before it; the germline J gene fills it in. CDR1 SGHTA and CDR2 FQGNSA come from the germline V gene. The CDR3 sequence is 14 residues long. Trimming removed 1 base from V and 4 bases from J, with 10 bases in between.

As concerns this clone: The read stops 3 residues short of the end of the CDR3; the missing end is completed from the germline J gene. This rearrangement joins TRBV7-3 to TRBJ2-2, with a tentative D call TRBD1 (6 bases). This CDR3 spans 14 amino acids. Germline V CDR1 and CDR2: SGHTA, FQGTGA. Trimming stripped 2 bases from V and 7 bases from J, with 11 bases between. The CDR3 region is CASSLQGQGGELFF. The sequenced CDR3 bases are TGTGCCAGCAGCTTACAGGGGCAAGGCGGGGAG.